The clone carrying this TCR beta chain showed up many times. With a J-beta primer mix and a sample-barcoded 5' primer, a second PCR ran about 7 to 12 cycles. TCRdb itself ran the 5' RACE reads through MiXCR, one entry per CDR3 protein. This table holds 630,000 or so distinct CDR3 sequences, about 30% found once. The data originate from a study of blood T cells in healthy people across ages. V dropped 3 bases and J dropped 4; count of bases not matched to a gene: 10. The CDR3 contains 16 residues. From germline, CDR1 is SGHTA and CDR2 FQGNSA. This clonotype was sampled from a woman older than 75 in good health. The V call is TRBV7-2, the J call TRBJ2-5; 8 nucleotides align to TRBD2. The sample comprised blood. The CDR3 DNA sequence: TGTGCCAGCAGCTTCTCACCAGCGGGGGCATCAGAGACCCAGTACTTC. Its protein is CASSFSPAGASETQYF.